The text below deals with one T cell receptor (beta chain). CDR1 is KGHSH, CDR2 LQKENI, per germline. J lost 3 bases, V lost 4 bases, and 11 bases had no gene match. The CDR3 totals 16 residues. The data stem from a study of shared T cell receptors in the human thymus. TCRdb's copy holds only in-frame clones and misses some; the assay was immunoSEQ multiplex PCR. This sample yields some 720,000 clones, of which around 87% are seen a single time; around 0.01% belongs to the top ten. These same records also appear under a second study, on human thymus T cells. That paper states: Unrelated individuals were reported by related research to share highly overlapping thymic repertoires.

This chain links TRBV18 with TRBJ2-7; 8 bases line up with TRBD2. The clonotype was recovered from a boy in the first two years of life with a congenital heart defect. Sequences were obtained from thymocytes. The CDR3 nucleotides read TGTGCCAGCTCACTTAGCGGGATCCAGGCCGACTACGAGCAGTACTTC. This codes for CASSLSGIQADYEQYF.